This TCR beta chain was found in a study of CD8 T cells in ankylosing spondylitis. Overall study findings and caveats: Earlier literature documents some of the motif variants in reactive arthritis synovial fluid and blood. What seemed typical of ankylosing spondylitis blood was a TCR beta motif built from about 8 highly homologous variants.

One entry per CDR3 protein results from TCRdb running MiXCR on the 5' RACE reads. The sample comprises 450,000 to 550,000 distinct CDR3 sequences, about 5.2% of which are singletons, and under 4.5% rests with the top ten. The CDR3 runs to 15 residues. Unmatched junction bases numbered 8, after V lost 5 bases and J lost 1 base. The germline CDR1 and CDR2 sequences are LGHNA and YSLEER. This clonotype was recorded many times. Its antigen remains unknown. V usage is TRBV4-3 and J usage is TRBJ2-7; 7 nucleotides agree with TRBD1. The source is a male donor with ankylosing spondylitis. Sequencing used blood, either unsorted or a sorted T cell fraction (not recorded which). The CDR3 sequence: CASSIGTGQSYEQYF. CDR3 in DNA: TGCGCCAGCAGCATCGGGACGGGACAGTCCTACGAGCAGTACTTC.